One sample yielded the 27 T cell receptor beta chains listed below, sequenced in a study of shared clonotypes between healthy human individuals. Method: immunoSEQ multiplex PCR; TCRdb's copy keeps in-frame clones and lacks some. The profile shows about 2.5 million clones, 85% to 95% of them singletons. The specimen was naive CD4+ T cells from PBMCs. The sample's subset: CD45RA+ positively selected. Receptor source: a man younger than 30 in good health. Some clones in this sample may be carry-over from other donors' samples.

The chain combines TRBV6-6 with TRBJ2-2; no reliable D call. Germline CDR1 is MNHNY and CDR2 is SVGAGI (reference sequence). Trimming cost V 7 bases and J 7 bases, with 10 bases left between them. The CDR3 extends over 12 amino acids. CDR3 DNA: TGTGCCAGCACTCCTTACTACGGGGAGCTGTTTTTT. Encoded protein: CASTPYYGELFF.

The chain links TRBV7-3 to TRBJ2-2; D is ambiguous. V shed 2 bases and J shed 4 bases, with 8 bases lying between them. The CDR3 extends over 14 amino acids. CDR1 and CDR2 (germline): SGHTA, FQGTGA. CDR3 protein: CASSLLGSTGELFF. In DNA, the CDR3 is TGTGCCAGCAGCTTATTAGGTAGCACCGGGGAGCTGTTTTTT.

This chain links TRBV5-1 with TRBJ2-6; D is ambiguous. V was trimmed by 1 base and J by 0 bases, leaving 5 bases between them. Per germline, CDR1 SGHRS and CDR2 YFSETQ. The CDR3 spans 15 residues. CDR3 protein: CASSLQDSGANVLTF. Here the CDR3 DNA reads TGCGCCAGCAGCTTGCAAGACTCTGGGGCCAACGTCCTGACTTTC.

CDR3 amino acids: CAISERQASGEKLFF. The CDR3, as DNA: TGTGCCATCAGTGAACGACAGGCCTCAGGGGAAAAACTGTTTTTT. The V gene is TRBV10-3, the J gene TRBJ1-4; possible D gene TRBD1, 6 bases. V was pared by 3 bases and J by 8 bases, with 16 bases between. This CDR3 region has 15 residues. Germline lookup yields CDR1 ENHRY and CDR2 SYGVKD.

V usage is TRBV19 and J usage is TRBJ1-4; D ambiguous. There are 15 residues in the CDR3. V lost 3 bases, J lost 10 bases, and 18 bases lay in between. Germline CDR1 is LNHDA and CDR2 is SQIVND (reference sequence). The CDR3 DNA reads as TGTGCCAGTAGTATTCCCGGCGGAAGTATTGGAAAACTGTTTTTT. It codes for CASSIPGGSIGKLFF.

The chain recombines TRBV7-7 with TRBJ2-3, with TRBD2 matching over 10 bases. The CDR3 runs to 15 residues. Trimming cost V 3 bases and J 6 bases; bases outside gene matches: 6. Germline V gene lookup returns CDR1 SSHAT and CDR2 FNYEAQ (reference sequence). The CDR3 DNA follows: TGTGCCAGCAGCTTGGAGCGGGAGGGTTGGGATACGCAGTATTTT. It specifies CASSLEREGWDTQYF.

The CDR3 here is CASGYRTSGFSGELFF. The CDR3 coding sequence is TGCGCCAGCGGTTATCGGACTAGCGGGTTCTCCGGGGAGCTGTTTTTT. V gene TRBV5-1 combines with J gene TRBJ2-2; 11 nucleotides match TRBD2. CDR3 size: 16 residues. Germline trimming cut 7 bases from V and 6 bases from J; bases unmatched to any gene: 11. CDR1 is SGHRS and CDR2 is YFSETQ in the germline V gene.

V and J are TRBV5-6 and TRBJ2-5; D call uncertain. The V and J ends lost 5 bases and 0 bases respectively, with 14 bases between them. This CDR3 contains 15 residues. Per germline, CDR1 SGHDT and CDR2 YYEEEE. This CDR3 reads CASSPVIEHQETQYF. The CDR3 region has the DNA TGTGCCAGCAGTCCGGTTATTGAGCACCAAGAGACCCAGTACTTC.

The rearrangement uses TRBV28 and TRBJ2-1; 9 positions agree with TRBD2. There are 14 residues in the CDR3. Trimming took 3 bases from V and 6 from J; bases not matched to a gene: 3. Germline lookup yields CDR1 MDHEN and CDR2 SYDVKM. CDR3 in amino acids: CASSFSSGTNEQFF. CDR3 in DNA: TGTGCCAGCAGTTTCTCTAGCGGGACCAATGAGCAGTTCTTC. Based on the CDR3 plus reference TRBV28 and TRBJ2-1, the full variable domain is DVKVTQSSRYLVKRTGEKVFLECVQDMDHENMFWYRQDPGLGLRLIYFSYDVKMKEKGDIPEGYSVSREKKERFSLILESASTNQTSMYLCASSFSSGTNEQFFGPGTRLTVL.

The CDR3 sequence is CASSLASQGNSPLHF. CDR3 coding DNA: TGTGCCAGCAGCTTGGCGAGCCAGGGGAACTCACCCCTCCACTTT. This rearrangement joins TRBV5-4 to TRBJ1-6, with a tentative D call TRBD1 (6 bases). V lost 0 bases and J lost 10, with 14 bases in between. CDR1 is SGHNT, CDR2 YYREEE, per germline (reference sequence). CDR3 length equals 15 residues.

This sequence joins TRBV19 and TRBJ2-7; 9 bases map to TRBD2. V was pared by 2 bases and J by 2 bases, with 4 bases of the junction left unmatched. The CDR3 loop spans 15 amino acids. Germline V lookup: CDR1 LNHDA, CDR2 SQIVND (reference sequence). DNA of the CDR3: TGTGCCAGTAGTATACTCCTAGCGGGGACCTACGAGCAGTACTTC. This translates into CASSILLAGTYEQYF.

The DNA of the CDR3 is TGTGCCAGCAGTTCGCGACGGGGTCAGCCCCAGCATTTT. Translation: CASSSRRGQPQHF. This sequence joins TRBV27 and TRBJ1-5; D remains ambiguous. Trimming removed 4 bases at V and 6 bases at J, with 10 bases between. The CDR3 covers 13 residues. Germline CDR1 is MNHEY and CDR2 is SMNVEV (reference sequence).

This chain joins TRBV7-9 and TRBJ1-1, with a weak D call TRBD1 (6 bases). Germline values: CDR1 SEHNR, CDR2 FQNEAQ (reference sequence). V lost 4 bases and J lost 4, with 13 bases in between. This CDR3 has 14 residues. DNA for the CDR3: TGTGCCAGCAGCTCCCAGGGGCTGGGCACTGAAGCTTTCTTT. Its translation: CASSSQGLGTEAFF.

J is TRBJ2-1 and V is TRBV19; 14 bases map to TRBD2. The J segment lost 7 bases and the V segment lost 7 bases, leaving 9 bases of the junction unmatched. Per the germline V gene, CDR1 is LNHDA and CDR2 is SQIVND (reference sequence). This CDR3 is built from 16 residues. CDR3 DNA sequence: TGTGCCAGTACCTCACCGACTAGCGGGAGGGTTAATGAGCAGTTCTTC. Protein sequence: CASTSPTSGRVNEQFF.

The chain couples TRBV7-9 to TRBJ2-1; 7 positions agree with TRBD1. The CDR3 runs to 13 residues. CDR1 and CDR2 from the germline V gene are SEHNR and FQNEAQ (reference sequence). Trimming took 7 bases from V and 8 from J; bases not matched to a gene: 8. The CDR3 DNA follows: TGTGCCAGCAATCTGGACAGGACACATGAGCAGTTCTTC. This encodes CASNLDRTHEQFF.

V usage is TRBV11-2 and J usage is TRBJ2-2; TRBD1 aligns across 9 bases. The CDR3 has 14 residues. Germline V CDR1 and CDR2: SGHAT, FQNNGV. V was clipped by 3 bases and J by 7 bases; unmatched bases: 3. The CDR3 here is CASSLDRGSGELFF. In nucleotides, the CDR3 is TGTGCCAGCAGCTTGGACAGGGGTAGCGGGGAGCTGTTTTTT.

For this clone: Other DNA sequences in the sample encode the same CDR3. V gene TRBV7-3 combines with J gene TRBJ1-5, with 7 bases identical to TRBD1. The CDR3 spans 13 residues. Germline V lookup: CDR1 SGHTA, CDR2 FQGTGA. V shed 2 bases and J 6 bases; nucleotides not matched to a gene: 1. The CDR3: CASSLQGGQPQHF. The CDR3 DNA follows: TGTGCCAGCAGCTTACAGGGGGGTCAGCCCCAGCATTTT. Based on the CDR3 plus reference TRBV7-3 and TRBJ1-5, the full variable domain is GAGVSQTPSNKVTEKGKYVELRCDPISGHTALYWYRQSLGQGPEFLIYFQGTGAADDSGLPNDRFFAVRPEGSVSTLKIQRTERGDSAVYLCASSLQGGQPQHFGDGTRLSIL.

This sequence joins TRBV21-1 and TRBJ1-4; TRBD1, as called in the table, went unchecked against the DNA. TRBV21-1 is assigned pseudogene status. The CDR3 is 17 amino acids. The CDR3 DNA follows: TGTGCCAGCAGCAAATGGGGACAACCCGCCCCCAGAACAAAACTGTTTTTT. This encodes CASSKWGQPAPRTKLFF.

The genes are TRBV5-1 and TRBJ1-6; 8 bases fit TRBD1. This CDR3 is built from 16 residues. With V trimmed by 4 bases and J by 6 bases, 9 bases remained unmatched. Germline V CDR1 and CDR2: SGHRS, YFSETQ. CDR3 in amino acids: CASSHTGGDTNSPLHF. The DNA for the CDR3 is TGCGCCAGCAGCCACACAGGGGGAGACACTAATTCACCCCTCCACTTT.

V usage is TRBV5-4 and J usage is TRBJ2-5; 12 positions agree with TRBD2. Germline values: CDR1 SGHNT, CDR2 YYREEE (reference sequence). The J segment lost 4 bases and the V segment lost 2 bases, leaving 6 bases of the junction unmatched. This CDR3 region has 16 residues. The CDR3 loop reads CASSFSASGRVETQYF. The CDR3 DNA is TGTGCCAGCAGCTTTTCGGCTAGCGGGAGGGTAGAGACCCAGTACTTC.

The gene calls are TRBV28 and TRBJ1-5, with D possibly TRBD1 on 5 matching bases. The CDR3 length is 13 residues. Trimming removed 8 bases at V and 5 bases at J, with 13 bases between. Germline V gene sequence: CDR1 MDHEN, CDR2 SYDVKM. The CDR3 coding sequence is TGTGCCAGCCGGGAAGACAGCCATCAGCCCCAGCATTTT. It codes for CASREDSHQPQHF.

The CDR3 loop reads CASSIAGTGEEKLFF. DNA of the CDR3: TGTGCCAGCAGCATTGCCGGGACAGGAGAGGAAAAACTGTTTTTT. The genes are TRBV7-6 and TRBJ1-4, with 8 bases identical to TRBD1. J was trimmed by 8 bases and V by 5 bases; bases with no gene match: 10. This CDR3 is built from 15 residues. CDR1 and CDR2 (germline): SGHVS, FNYEAQ.

The rearrangement uses TRBV7-2 and TRBJ1-2; possible D gene TRBD1, 6 bases. V lost 0 bases, J lost 4 bases, and 24 bases lay in between. In germline, CDR1 is SGHTA, CDR2 FQGNSA. CDR3 length: 19 residues. CDR3 protein: CASSLAINPRQQGPYGYTF. Here the CDR3 DNA reads TGTGCCAGCAGCTTAGCGATTAACCCCAGGCAACAGGGTCCCTATGGCTACACCTTC.

The V and J genes are TRBV19 and TRBJ2-7, with unresolved D. The CDR3 has 13 residues. The V gene lost 1 base and the J gene lost 11 bases, with 15 bases spanning the gap. CDR1 and CDR2 (germline): LNHDA, SQIVND (reference sequence). CDR3 nucleotides: TGTGCCAGTAGTATAGGCCGTTCACCGCTTAAGTACTTC. Amino acids: CASSIGRSPLKYF.

The CDR3 DNA reads TGCAGTGCTGAGCCCAGGGAGACCCAGTACTTC. Its protein product is CSAEPRETQYF. The V gene is TRBV20-1, the J gene TRBJ2-5, with unresolved D. The CDR3 runs to 11 residues. Trimming shortened V by 5 bases and J by 5 bases, and 9 bases separated the two germline ends. The germline CDR1 and CDR2 sequences are DFQATT and SNEGSKA (reference sequence).

V and J are TRBV4-3 and TRBJ2-3, with a tentative D call TRBD2 (7 bases). V dropped 4 bases and J dropped 1 base, with 24 bases sitting between them. The CDR3 extends over 19 amino acids. Germline assignment: CDR1 LGHNA and CDR2 YSLEER. In nucleotides, the CDR3 is TGCGCCAGCAGCCCCGGACGGGCCAGGGGACTATCAGGCACAGATACGCAGTATTTT. Its protein product is CASSPGRARGLSGTDTQYF.

CDR3 nucleotide sequence: TGTGCCAGCTCACCACCCAACAGGGGAGACGGCGCCTACGAGCAGTACTTC. This translates into CASSPPNRGDGAYEQYF. This chain uses TRBV18 with TRBJ2-7; 7 bases match TRBD1. Germline loops: CDR1 KGHSH, CDR2 LQKENI. CDR3 length equals 17 residues. The J segment lost 2 bases and the V segment lost 0 bases, leaving 10 bases of the junction unmatched.